The clone carrying this TCR beta chain was counted a few times. As yet, its antigen is unknown. There are 13 residues in the CDR3. CDR1 is SQVTM, CDR2 ANQGSEA, per germline. V was clipped by 4 bases and J by 2 bases, with 11 bases between them. This sample was included in a study of identical twins. The study, taken as a whole, reports: Reduced insertions were recorded for abundant cord blood beta clonotypes, with no such pattern in memory repertoires. Findings depended on cross-sectional statistics rather than tracking the same donors. Sequences that were beta out-of-frame showed weaker excess twin sharing.

TCRdb itself ran the 5' RACE reads through MiXCR, one entry per CDR3 protein. The sample has hundreds of thousands of distinct CDR3 sequences, around a tenth seen once. The sequencing input was memory (CD45RO+) T cells sorted from blood. The chain links TRBV29-1 to TRBJ1-1; TRBD1 might be the D (6 bases). The clonotype originates from a woman aged 18 to 35 in good health. Here the CDR3 reads CSVAGHSNTEAFF. The CDR3 DNA is TGCAGCGTTGCGGGACACAGTAACACTGAAGCTTTCTTT.